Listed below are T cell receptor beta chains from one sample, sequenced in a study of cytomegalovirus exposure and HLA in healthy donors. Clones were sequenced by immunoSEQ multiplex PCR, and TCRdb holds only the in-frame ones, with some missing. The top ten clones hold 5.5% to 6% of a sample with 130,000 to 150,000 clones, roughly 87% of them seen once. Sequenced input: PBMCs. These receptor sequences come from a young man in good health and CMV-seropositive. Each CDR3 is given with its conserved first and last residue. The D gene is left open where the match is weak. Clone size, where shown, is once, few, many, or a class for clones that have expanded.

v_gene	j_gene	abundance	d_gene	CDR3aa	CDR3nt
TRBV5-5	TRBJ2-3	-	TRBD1	CASRRQGAVLDTQYF	TGTGCCAGCAGGCGACAGGGGGCTGTTTTAGATACGCAGTATTTT
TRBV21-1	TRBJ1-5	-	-	CASKRGSFSNQPQHF	TGTGCCAGCAAAAGGGGGTCTTTTAGCAATCAGCCCCAGCATTTT
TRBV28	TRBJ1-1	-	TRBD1	CATKPGQGFDGGTEAFF	TGTGCCACCAAACCCGGACAGGGGTTCGACGGTGGCACTGAAGCTTTCTTT
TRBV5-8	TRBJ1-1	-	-	CASSLAQTVIEAFF	TGTGCCAGCAGCCTGGCGCAGACAGTGATTGAAGCTTTCTTT
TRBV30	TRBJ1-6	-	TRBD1	CAWSAADRGHSSPLHF	TGTGCCTGGAGTGCGGCGGACAGGGGGCACAGTTCACCCCTCCACTTT
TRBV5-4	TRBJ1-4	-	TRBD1	CASSTTQGAGEKLFF	TGTGCCAGCAGCACTACCCAGGGGGCGGGAGAAAAACTGTTTTTT
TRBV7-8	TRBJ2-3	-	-	CASSLDFLTDTQYF	TGTGCCAGCAGCTTGGACTTTCTCACAGATACGCAGTATTTT
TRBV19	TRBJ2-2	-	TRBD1	CASYQGAVGELFF	TGTGCCAGTTACCAGGGGGCTGTCGGGGAGCTGTTTTTT
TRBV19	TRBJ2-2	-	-	CASSMQGMTGELFF	TGTGCCAGTAGTATGCAGGGAATGACCGGGGAGCTGTTTTTT
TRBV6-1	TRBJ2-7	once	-	CASSGQGRGGEQYF	TGTGCCAGCAGTGGACAGGGGCGGGGGGGCGAGCAGTACTTC
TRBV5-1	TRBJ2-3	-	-	CASRMWGGQGDTQYF	TGCGCCAGCAGGATGTGGGGGGGCCAGGGAGATACGCAGTATTTT
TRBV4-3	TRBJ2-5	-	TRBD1	CASSGRQGETQYF	TGCGCCAGCAGCGGCCGACAGGGAGAGACCCAGTACTTC
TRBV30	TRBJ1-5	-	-	CAWSVGGDQPQHF	TGTGCCTGGAGTGTGGGCGGGGATCAGCCCCAGCATTTT
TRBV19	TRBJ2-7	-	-	CASSITAGANYEQYF	TGTGCCAGTAGTATAACCGCAGGGGCGAACTACGAGCAGTACTTC
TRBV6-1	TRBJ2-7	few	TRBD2	CASKNLAGAADEQYF	TGTGCCAGCAAGAATCTAGCGGGGGCCGCCGACGAGCAGTACTTC
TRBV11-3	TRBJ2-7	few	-	CASSRGVNYEQYF	TGTGCCAGCAGCCGGGGAGTAAACTACGAGCAGTACTTC
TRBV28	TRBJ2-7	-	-	CASGSDLYEQYF	TGTGCCAGCGGGAGCGACCTCTACGAGCAGTACTTC
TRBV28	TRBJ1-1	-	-	CASRFGLDRPFF	TGTGCCAGCAGGTTCGGGTTGGATCGTCCTTTCTTT
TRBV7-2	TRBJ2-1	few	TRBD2	CASSPRLAGGNEQFF	TGTGCCAGCAGCCCGAGACTAGCGGGGGGGAATGAGCAGTTCTTC
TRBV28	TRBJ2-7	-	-	CASSFIWTEGYEQYF	TGTGCCAGCAGTTTCATTTGGACAGAGGGGTACGAGCAGTACTTC
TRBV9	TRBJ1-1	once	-	CASSLWGLGEAFF	TGTGCCAGCAGTCTATGGGGGCTAGGGGAAGCTTTCTTT
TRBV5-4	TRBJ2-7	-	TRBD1	CASSYGTVSYEQYF	TGTGCCAGCAGCTATGGGACAGTCTCCTACGAGCAGTACTTC
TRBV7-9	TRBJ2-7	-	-	CASSFSQGYEQYF	TGTGCCAGCAGCTTCTCACAGGGATACGAGCAGTACTTC
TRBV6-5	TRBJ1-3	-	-	CASSSRVPGNTIYF	TGTGCCAGCAGTTCCAGGGTACCTGGAAACACCATATATTTT
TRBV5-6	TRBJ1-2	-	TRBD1	CASSLRDRVLVGYTF	TGTGCCAGCAGCTTAAGGGACAGGGTATTGGTTGGCTACACCTTC
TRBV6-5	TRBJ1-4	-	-	CASKDSSREKLFF	TGTGCCAGCAAGGACAGTTCACGGGAAAAACTGTTTTTT
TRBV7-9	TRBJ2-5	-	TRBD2	CASTPGGGRQETQYF	TGTGCCAGCACCCCGGGGGGGGGCAGGCAAGAGACCCAGTACTTC
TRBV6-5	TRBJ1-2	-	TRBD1	CASSPDRVGNYGYTF	TGTGCCAGCAGTCCGGACAGGGTAGGGAACTATGGCTACACCTTC
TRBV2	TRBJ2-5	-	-	CASKYREYQETQYF	TGTGCCAGCAAATATAGGGAGTACCAAGAGACCCAGTACTTC
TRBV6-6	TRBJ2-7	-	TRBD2	CASSTSGTYEQYF	TGTGCCAGCTCGACTAGCGGCACCTACGAGCAGTACTTC
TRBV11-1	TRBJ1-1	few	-	CASSLGDTEAFF	TGTGCCAGCAGCTTAGGAGATACTGAAGCTTTCTTT
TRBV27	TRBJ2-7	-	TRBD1	CASTRTGVGYEQYF	TGTGCCAGCACCAGGACAGGGGTCGGTTACGAGCAGTACTTC
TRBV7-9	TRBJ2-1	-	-	CASSLTDNEQFF	TGTGCCAGCAGCTTGACAGACAATGAGCAGTTCTTC
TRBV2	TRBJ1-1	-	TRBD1	CASSEADRGNTEAFF	TGTGCCAGCAGTGAAGCAGACAGGGGTAACACTGAAGCTTTCTTT
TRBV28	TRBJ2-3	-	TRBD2	CASTTGLAGGLGLDTQYF	TGTGCCAGCACCACCGGACTAGCGGGGGGGCTAGGATTAGATACGCAGTATTTT
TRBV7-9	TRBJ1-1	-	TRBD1	CASLGTGMNTEAFF	TGTGCCAGCCTCGGGACAGGGATGAACACTGAAGCTTTCTTT
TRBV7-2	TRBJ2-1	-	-	CASSLDWGVEQFF	TGTGCCAGCAGCTTAGATTGGGGCGTTGAGCAGTTCTTC
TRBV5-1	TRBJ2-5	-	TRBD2	CASSSGGIVETQYF	TGCGCCAGCTCTAGCGGGGGAATTGTGGAGACCCAGTACTTC
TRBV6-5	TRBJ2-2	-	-	CASGARGLTGELFF	TGTGCCAGCGGGGCCAGGGGTCTCACCGGGGAGCTGTTTTTT
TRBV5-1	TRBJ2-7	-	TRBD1	CASSFGQVGEQYF	TGCGCCAGCAGCTTCGGACAGGTCGGCGAGCAGTACTTC
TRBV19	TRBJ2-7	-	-	CASSTSTQTYEQYF	TGTGCCAGTAGTACTTCAACACAAACCTACGAGCAGTACTTC